Here is one TCR beta chain with its context. The data were taken from a study of control samples from healthy donors and cancer patients. Repertoires were generated with immunoSEQ multiplex PCR, while TCRdb's copy carries only in-frame clones and drops some. Among about 160,000 clones listed, about 90% were seen once. The V segment lost 2 bases and the J segment 6 bases; nucleotides outside the gene matches: 5. Germline lookup yields CDR1 MNHEY and CDR2 SMNVEV (reference sequence). The CDR3 spans 14 residues. The clonotype comes from a man younger than 45 in good health. The source material was blood. The genes are TRBV27 and TRBJ2-7; 9 bases are shared with TRBD2. The CDR3 is CASSLGGRASEQYF. CDR3 bases: TGTGCCAGCAGTTTAGGCGGGAGGGCGTCCGAGCAGTACTTC.